These 20 T cell receptor beta chains originate from one sample sequenced in a study of T cell responses to AZD1222 COVID-19 vaccine. Sequencing was performed with immunoSEQ multiplex PCR; in TCRdb, only in-frame clones are kept and a portion is missing. In the table there are about 120,000 clones, around 86% of which are singletons. Sequenced here: peripheral blood, sampled 28 days after the second AZD1222 dose. These receptors originate from an adult who received the AZD1222 COVID-19 vaccine.

This clone was observed once. The chain joins TRBV27 to TRBJ2-3; TRBD2 might be the D (5 bases). V was trimmed by 6 bases and J by 3 bases, leaving 13 bases between them. The germline V gene has CDR1 MNHEY and CDR2 SMNVEV (reference sequence). The CDR3 is 14 amino acids. The CDR3 bases are TGTGCCAGCAGGACGGAGGTTCGGACAGATACGCAGTATTTT. Translation gives CASRTEVRTDTQYF.

This clone was observed a few times. V and J are TRBV5-4 and TRBJ1-2, with D hard to call. Germline loops: CDR1 SGHNT, CDR2 YYREEE (reference sequence). Between the trimmed V and J ends, which lost 2 bases and 10 bases, there was a span of 12 bases. This CDR3 has 12 amino acids. CDR3 loop: CASSLTPYPYTF. DNA for the CDR3: TGTGCCAGCAGCTTAACACCCTACCCCTACACCTTC.

The chain is built from TRBV7-2 and TRBJ1-6; the match to TRBD1 covers 8 bases. J lost 10 bases, V lost 5 bases, and 10 bases had no gene match. The V gene's germline CDR1 is SGHTA and CDR2 FQGNSA. The CDR3 contains 15 residues. CDR3 in DNA: TGTGCCAGCAGCCTCAGGGGGCGCGGTCTATCACCCCTCCACTTT. Its protein is CASSLRGRGLSPLHF.

V and J are TRBV5-1 and TRBJ1-1; 8 nucleotides align to TRBD1. The trim removed 0 bases at V and 5 bases at J, leaving 6 bases unmatched. The CDR3 has 15 amino acids. Per the germline V gene, CDR1 is SGHRS and CDR2 is YFSETQ. This CDR3 is CASSLDAGGATEAFF. CDR3 bases: TGCGCCAGCAGCTTGGATGCAGGGGGCGCGACTGAAGCTTTCTTT.

This chain joins TRBV30 and TRBJ1-2; D possibly corresponds to TRBD1 (6 bases). This CDR3 spans 12 amino acids. CDR1 is GTSNPN, CDR2 SVGIG, per germline (reference sequence). The germline V and J ends were trimmed by 5 bases and 8 bases, with 15 bases remaining between them. The DNA for the CDR3 is TGTGCCTGGTCGACAGGTTTTAAGGGCTACACCTTC. This codes for CAWSTGFKGYTF.

The chain combines TRBV7-8 with TRBJ1-1; D is undetermined. CDR3 size: 15 residues. Germline lookup yields CDR1 SGHVS and CDR2 FQNEAQ. The V gene lost 5 bases and the J gene lost 0 bases, with 13 bases spanning the gap. CDR3 residues: CASSPSGMMNTEAFF. As DNA, the CDR3 is TGTGCCAGCAGCCCCTCGGGTATGATGAACACTGAAGCTTTCTTT. The full variable domain, its missing parts supplied by reference TRBV7-8 and TRBJ1-1, is GAGVSQSPRYKVAKRGQDVALRCDPISGHVSLFWYQQALGQGPEFLTYFQNEAQLDKSGLPSDRFFAERPEGSVSTLKIQRTQQEDSAVYLCASSPSGMMNTEAFFGQGTRLTVV.

V gene TRBV29-1 combines with J gene TRBJ2-7, with D possibly called TRBD1 or TRBD2 (5 bases each). This CDR3 region has 15 residues. With 6 bases removed from V and 1 base from J, the gap between germline ends came to 19 bases. Germline V gene data show CDR1 as SQVTM and CDR2 as ANQGSEA. CDR3 sequence: CSVAIRDERSYEQYF. CDR3 DNA: TGCAGCGTGGCCATTCGGGACGAACGATCCTACGAGCAGTACTTC.

This clone showed up just once. This sequence joins TRBV4-1 and TRBJ2-1; 12 nucleotides align to TRBD2. The V and J ends lost 1 base and 8 bases, in that order; junction bases with no gene match: 3. The CDR3 totals 15 residues. The germline gives CDR1 MGHRA, CDR2 YSYEKL. CDR3 in amino acids: CASSQAGLAGYEQFF. CDR3 sequence (DNA): TGCGCCAGCAGCCAAGCGGGACTAGCGGGCTATGAGCAGTTCTTC.

J is TRBJ2-2 and V is TRBV7-9; TRBD2 aligns across 13 bases. This CDR3 is 16 amino acids long. V shed 5 bases, J shed 6 bases, and the junction held 6 bases outside the gene matches. In germline, CDR1 is SEHNR, CDR2 FQNEAQ (reference sequence). The CDR3 region has the DNA TGTGCCAGCAGCCCTCCAGGGACTAGCGGGGCCGGGGAGCTGTTTTTT. It codes for CASSPPGTSGAGELFF.

This clone appeared a few times. This chain joins TRBV12-3 or TRBV12-4 and TRBJ1-1, with D uncertain. This CDR3 region has 12 residues. Trimming cost V 6 bases and J 2 bases, with 7 bases left between them. Written as DNA, the CDR3 is TGTGCCAGCAGGGACCCAAACACTGAAGCTTTCTTT. It encodes CASRDPNTEAFF.

J is TRBJ1-1 and V is TRBV2, with D hard to call. Germline V gene lookup returns CDR1 SNHLY and CDR2 FYNNEI. The ends were cut back, 10 bases at V and 1 base at J, with 13 bases in the middle. There are 13 residues in the CDR3. The CDR3 sequence is CANHRPGNTEAFF. As DNA, the CDR3 is TGTGCCAACCACCGCCCGGGGAACACTGAAGCTTTCTTT.

The rearrangement links TRBV7-8 to TRBJ1-6, with D perhaps matching TRBD1 (5 bases). CDR3 length: 17 amino acids. Trimming pared 5 bases from V and 0 bases from J, leaving 14 bases between. The V gene's germline CDR1 is SGHVS and CDR2 FQNEAQ. The CDR3 here is CASSPGGKSSYNSPLHF. The CDR3, as DNA: TGTGCCAGCAGCCCGGGGGGGAAGAGCTCCTATAATTCACCCCTCCACTTT.

V is TRBV4-1 and J is TRBJ2-7; 7 bases align to TRBD1. The CDR3 length is 15 residues. Germline-derived CDR1 and CDR2 are MGHRA and YSYEKL. With V trimmed by 0 bases and J by 3 bases, 5 bases remained unmatched. The CDR3 spells CASSQETSGGYEQYF. The CDR3, as DNA: TGCGCCAGCAGCCAAGAAACCTCAGGGGGCTACGAGCAGTACTTC.

The V and J genes are TRBV6-1 and TRBJ1-2; 8 bases fit TRBD1. The CDR3 has 13 residues. Losses at the gene ends were 3 bases for V and 5 bases for J; bases not matched to a gene: 2. Germline V gene data show CDR1 as MNHNS and CDR2 as SASEGT. In nucleotides, the CDR3 is TGTGCCAGCAGTGAGACAGGGGAGTATGGCTACACCTTC. Its translation is CASSETGEYGYTF.

The count of this clone is one. V usage is TRBV20-1 and J usage is TRBJ1-6; 7 nucleotides match TRBD1. This CDR3 has 15 residues. The V and J ends lost 3 bases and 6 bases, in that order; junction bases with no gene match: 8. Germline CDR1 and CDR2: DFQATT and SNEGSKA (reference sequence). The CDR3 here is CSASSEGQFNSPLHF. CDR3 DNA: TGCAGTGCTAGTTCGGAGGGACAGTTTAATTCACCCCTCCACTTT.

The chain joins TRBV7-9 to TRBJ1-4; D not resolved. The V gene's germline CDR1 is SEHNR and CDR2 FQNEAQ (reference sequence). With 3 bases removed from V and 4 bases from J, the gap between germline ends came to 9 bases. CDR3 length equals 14 residues. Here the CDR3 reads CASSLVGLNEKLFF. CDR3 nucleotides: TGTGCCAGCAGCTTGGTAGGGCTTAATGAAAAACTGTTTTTT.

This clone was observed once. The CDR3 region is CASSDRDEKLFF. CDR3 DNA sequence: TGTGCCAGCAGTGATAGGGATGAAAAACTGTTTTTT. V and J are TRBV2 and TRBJ1-4, with D hard to call. The CDR3 loop spans 12 amino acids. Trimming shortened V by 3 bases and J by 6 bases, and 5 bases separated the two germline ends. Germline CDR1 is SNHLY and CDR2 is FYNNEI.

V is TRBV7-9 and J is TRBJ2-3; D remains ambiguous. V lost 1 base and J 6 bases, leaving 14 bases between the germline ends. The CDR3 is 15 amino acids. CDR1 is SEHNR and CDR2 is FQNEAQ in the germline V gene (reference sequence). The CDR3 reads CASSLVGFVGDTQYF. CDR3 nucleotide sequence: TGTGCCAGCAGCTTAGTCGGATTTGTCGGCGATACGCAGTATTTT.

The rearrangement uses TRBV3-1 (or the pseudogene TRBV3-2) and TRBJ1-2, with a possible D match to TRBD1 (6 bases). Germline assignment: CDR1 LGHDT and CDR2 YNNKEL (reference sequence). The V gene lost 4 bases and the J gene lost 0 bases, with 6 bases spanning the gap. CDR3 length equals 13 residues. CDR3 coding DNA: TGTGCCAGCAGCCGGACAGCTAACTATGGCTACACCTTC. Amino acid sequence: CASSRTANYGYTF.

V usage is TRBV4-1 and J usage is TRBJ1-6; no reliable D call. The CDR3 extends over 15 amino acids. The germline gives CDR1 MGHRA, CDR2 YSYEKL. Between the trimmed V and J ends, which lost 0 bases and 3 bases, there was a span of 6 bases. This CDR3 is CASSQERIYNSPLHF. CDR3 nucleotides: TGCGCCAGCAGCCAAGAGCGAATCTATAATTCACCCCTCCACTTT.